Presented here are 15 T cell receptor beta chains from one specimen sequenced in a study of neurological immune-mediated disorders. Described time point: technical triplicate 1. Via MiXCR, TCRdb re-called the 5' RACE reads, giving one row per CDR3 protein. The repertoire holds roughly 41,000 distinct CDR3 sequences, with 11% as singletons. Sequenced material: PBMCs. These receptors all stem from a man in his sixties with HTLV-1-associated myelopathy (HAM/TSP).

This clonotype was detected only a few times. The V gene is TRBV20-1, the J gene TRBJ1-5, with D perhaps TRBD1 (6 bases). The CDR3 contains 13 residues. The V end was cut by 6 bases, the J end by 0 bases, with 9 bases between. From germline, CDR1 is DFQATT and CDR2 SNEGSKA (reference sequence). In DNA form, the CDR3 reads TGCAGTGCCCGACAGGTTAGCAATCAGCCCCAGCATTTT. This translates into CSARQVSNQPQHF.

There are many counts of this clonotype. The chain links TRBV4-1 to TRBJ1-1; tentative D call: TRBD1 (5 bases). The CDR3 loop spans 16 amino acids. CDR1 is MGHRA and CDR2 is YSYEKL in the germline V gene. V gave up 3 bases and J gave up 5 bases, with 19 bases separating them. CDR3 nucleotides: TGCGCCAGCAGCCATGCTCCGGGACGGAAGAAGACTGAAGCTTTCTTT. Translating it yields CASSHAPGRKKTEAFF.

This clonotype was seen ten or more times. The rearrangement joins TRBV20-1 to TRBJ1-1; D uncertain. Trimming took off 5 bases at V and 0 bases at J, with 10 bases between the two ends. CDR1 and CDR2 from the germline V gene are DFQATT and SNEGSKA (reference sequence). The CDR3 length is 13 residues. CDR3 nucleotides: TGCAGTGCTTATGACACATTGAACACTGAAGCTTTCTTT. Encoded protein: CSAYDTLNTEAFF.

By share, this clonotype counts as medium-sized. J is TRBJ1-6 and V is TRBV20-1; tentatively, D is TRBD1 (6 bases). The germline CDR1 and CDR2 sequences are DFQATT and SNEGSKA (reference sequence). The CDR3 spans 13 residues. DNA of the CDR3: TGCGGGGCCAACAGGGAATTTAATTCACCCCTCCACTTT. It yields the protein CGANREFNSPLHF.

This clonotype showed up many times. The chain is built from TRBV27 and TRBJ2-1; D unresolved. Trimming took off 0 bases at V and 7 bases at J, with 22 bases between the two ends. The CDR3 loop spans 18 amino acids. Germline CDR1 is MNHEY and CDR2 is SMNVEV (reference sequence). CDR3 sequence (DNA): TGTGCCAGCAGTTTATCGATCGGGTTTAGGTCGTCGAGAAATGAGCAGTTCTTC. Protein product: CASSLSIGFRSSRNEQFF.

There are many counts of this clonotype. The rearrangement links TRBV27 to TRBJ1-1; D is undetermined. The germline V gene encodes CDR1 MNHEY and CDR2 SMNVEV (reference sequence). V lost 0 bases to trimming and J lost 3 bases, with 5 bases between them. This CDR3 comprises 13 residues. In DNA, the CDR3 is TGTGCCAGCAGTTTATCGATTTACACTGAAGCTTTCTTT. It is translated as CASSLSIYTEAFF.

This clonotype was seen many times. This rearrangement joins TRBV6-2 or TRBV6-3 to TRBJ2-4, with a weak D call TRBD1 (5 bases). Looked up from germline, CDR1 is MNHEY and CDR2 is SVGEGT. The CDR3 spans 18 residues. V was cut by 6 bases and J by 0 bases, with 21 bases left in between. The CDR3 loop reads CASSHLFRQSLAKNIQYF. Here the CDR3 DNA reads TGTGCCAGCAGCCACCTCTTCCGACAGTCGCTAGCCAAAAACATTCAGTACTTC.

This clonotype has a count of ten or more. The V call is TRBV12-5, the J call TRBJ2-3, with D tentatively TRBD2 (6 bases). CDR1 and CDR2 from the germline V gene are LGHNT and FRNRAP. The CDR3 loop spans 18 amino acids. V shed 1 base and J shed 0 bases, with 17 bases lying between them. The CDR3 loop reads CASGLGALGGASTDTQYF. CDR3 coding DNA: TGTGCTAGTGGTTTGGGAGCCCTGGGGGGTGCTAGCACAGATACGCAGTATTTT.

As to this clonotype: A read error may explain this, as a much larger clone is one base away. This chain links TRBV2 with TRBJ2-7, with D possibly being TRBD1 or TRBD2 (7 bases each). Germline lookup yields CDR1 SNHLY and CDR2 FYNNEI. The CDR3 length is 14 residues. CDR3 coding DNA: TGTGCCAACAGTGTTGTGACAGGGAGGGACGAGCAGTACTTC. Translating it yields CANSVVTGRDEQYF.

This clonotype was found many times. The chain combines TRBV18 with TRBJ2-5; 7 bases line up with TRBD1. Germline V gene data show CDR1 as KGHSH and CDR2 as LQKENI. The CDR3 extends over 15 amino acids. The J segment lost 4 bases and the V segment lost 0 bases, leaving 5 bases of the junction unmatched. The DNA for the CDR3 is TGTGCCAGCTCACCACCTTCGTCAGGGGGAGAGACCCAGTACTTC. Translation: CASSPPSSGGETQYF. Combining the CDR3 with reference TRBV18 and TRBJ2-5 gives the whole variable domain NAGVMQNPRHLVRRRGQEARLRCSPMKGHSHVYWYRQLPEEGLKFMVYLQKENIIDESGMPKERFSAEFPKEGPSILRIQQVVRGDSAAYFCASSPPSSGGETQYFGPGTRLLVL.

This clonotype was counted ten times or more. J is TRBJ2-7 and V is TRBV6-5, with unresolved D. Germline loops: CDR1 MNHEY, CDR2 SVGAGI. The CDR3 loop spans 13 amino acids. The V end lost 6 bases, the J end lost 0 bases, and 9 bases lay between the germline ends. The CDR3 region is CASRAVLSYEQYF. The CDR3 DNA is TGTGCCAGCAGGGCGGTTCTCTCCTACGAGCAGTACTTC.

This clonotype has just one count. A much larger clone differs by one base, so this may be a read error. This chain connects TRBV5-1 to TRBJ2-3, with D possibly being TRBD2 (5 bases). The CDR3 consists of 13 residues. CDR1 is SGHRS and CDR2 is YFSETQ in the germline V gene. CDR3 amino acids: CASRLAGEDTQYF. The CDR3 DNA reads TGCGCCAGCAGATTGGCCGGGGAAGATACGCAGTATTTT.

This clonotype came up many times. The rearrangement uses TRBV5-1 and TRBJ2-7; 9 bases are a match to TRBD1. Trimming cost V 3 bases and J 3 bases; bases outside gene matches: 10. Germline assignment: CDR1 SGHRS and CDR2 YFSETQ. The CDR3 extends over 16 amino acids. CDR3 residues: CASSWGAGTGNYEQYF. In nucleotides, the CDR3 is TGCGCCAGCAGCTGGGGGGCCGGGACAGGGAACTACGAGCAGTACTTC. Looking up the rest from reference TRBV5-1 and TRBJ2-7 gives the full variable domain: KAGVTQTPRYLIKTRGQQVTLSCSPISGHRSVSWYQQTPGQGLQFLFEYFSETQRNKGNFPGRFSGRQFSNSRSEMNVSTLELGDSALYLCASSWGAGTGNYEQYFGPGTRLTVT.

In its sample, this clonotype was seen many times. The chain links TRBV12-3 or TRBV12-4 to TRBJ1-5, with no clear D. V lost 2 bases and J 0 bases, leaving 14 bases between the germline ends. The CDR3 length is 17 residues. Written as DNA, the CDR3 is TGTGCCAGCAGTTTAACCCCCGCGGTCATTAGCAATCAGCCCCAGCATTTT. It encodes CASSLTPAVISNQPQHF.

The table lists this clonotype with many counts. The missing conserved phenylalanine or tryptophan at the end of this CDR3 makes a read error likely. The rearrangement links TRBV18 to TRBJ2-3; D might be TRBD2 (5 bases). Trimming shortened V by 3 bases and J by 8 bases, and 15 bases separated the two germline ends. Per germline, CDR1 KGHSH and CDR2 LQKENI. CDR3 length: 14 amino acids. The CDR3 DNA reads as TGTGCCAGCTCACCGCCACGGGATGGGTTTACGCAGTATTAT. Its translation: CASSPPRDGFTQYY.